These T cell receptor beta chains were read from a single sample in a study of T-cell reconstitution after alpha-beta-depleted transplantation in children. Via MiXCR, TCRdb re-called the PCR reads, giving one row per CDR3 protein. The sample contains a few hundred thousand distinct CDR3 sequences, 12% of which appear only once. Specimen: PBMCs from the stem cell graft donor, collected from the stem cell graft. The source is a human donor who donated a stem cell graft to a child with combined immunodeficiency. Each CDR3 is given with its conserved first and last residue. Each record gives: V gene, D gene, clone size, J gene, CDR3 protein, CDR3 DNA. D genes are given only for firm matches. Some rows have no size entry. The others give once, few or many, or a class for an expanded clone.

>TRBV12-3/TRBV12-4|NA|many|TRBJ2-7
CASSLTRAGSSGEQYF
TGTGCCAGCAGTTTAACCCGAGCAGGGTCTTCGGGAGAGCAGTACTTC
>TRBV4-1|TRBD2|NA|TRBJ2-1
CASSQRPSGVDEQFF
TGCGCCAGCAGCCAACGGCCTAGCGGGGTTGATGAGCAGTTCTTC
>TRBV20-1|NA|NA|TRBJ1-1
CSARWGETEAFF
TGCAGTGCTAGGTGGGGGGAAACTGAAGCTTTCTTT
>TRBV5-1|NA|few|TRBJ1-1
CASSLGQGRFVNTEAFF
TGCGCCAGCAGCTTGGGGCAGGGGCGTTTTGTGAACACTGAAGCTTTCTTT
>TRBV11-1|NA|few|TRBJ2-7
CASSGQEVTYEQYF
TGTGCCAGCAGCGGCCAGGAGGTTACCTACGAGCAGTACTTC
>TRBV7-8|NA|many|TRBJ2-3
CASSPGTILGTDTQYF
TGTGCCAGCAGCCCCGGGACAATCTTGGGCACAGATACGCAGTATTTT
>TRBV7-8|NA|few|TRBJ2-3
CASSSRLGDTQYF
TGTGCCAGCAGCTCCCGACTAGGAGATACGCAGTATTTT
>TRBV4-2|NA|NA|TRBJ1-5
CASSPRWDSQPQHF
TGTGCCAGCAGCCCCCGGTGGGATAGTCAGCCCCAGCATTTT
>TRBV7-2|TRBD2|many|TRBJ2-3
CASRRTSGETDTQYF
TGTGCCAGCAGACGGACTAGCGGGGAGACAGATACGCAGTATTTT
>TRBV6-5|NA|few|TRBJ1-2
CASSSRGVGYGYTF
TGTGCCAGCAGTTCCCGGGGGGTAGGGTATGGCTACACCTTC
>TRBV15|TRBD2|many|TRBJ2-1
CATSRGSGGGSEQFF
TGTGCCACCAGCAGGGGTAGCGGGGGGGGTAGTGAGCAGTTCTTC
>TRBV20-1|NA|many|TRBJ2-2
CSAEGPGELFF
TGCAGTGCAGAGGGCCCCGGGGAGCTGTTTTTT
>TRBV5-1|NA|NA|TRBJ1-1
CASSLTLDSLNTEAFF
TGCGCCAGCAGCTTGACCCTGGACAGTCTGAACACTGAAGCTTTCTTT
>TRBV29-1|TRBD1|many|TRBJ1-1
CSVKGQGVTEAFF
TGCAGCGTAAAAGGACAGGGGGTTACTGAAGCTTTCTTT
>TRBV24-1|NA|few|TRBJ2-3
CATSDAQGYTDTQYF
TGTGCCACCAGTGATGCCCAAGGGTACACAGATACGCAGTATTTT
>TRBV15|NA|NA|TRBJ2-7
CATSRDLGSEQYF
TGTGCCACCAGCAGAGATCTGGGTTCCGAGCAGTACTTC
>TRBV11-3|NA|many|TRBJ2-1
CASSSRQASSYNEQFF
TGTGCCAGCAGCTCACGACAGGCTAGCTCCTACAATGAGCAGTTCTTC
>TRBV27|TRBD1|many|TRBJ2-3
CASSQTGSTDTQYF
TGTGCCAGCAGCCAGACAGGGAGCACAGATACGCAGTATTTT
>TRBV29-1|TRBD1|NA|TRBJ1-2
CSVQTGQVGYGYTF
TGCAGCGTTCAGACAGGGCAGGTTGGCTATGGCTACACCTTC
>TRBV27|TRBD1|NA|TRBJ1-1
CASSSPRTGGTEAFF
TGTGCCAGCAGTTCGCCTCGGACAGGGGGCACTGAAGCTTTCTTT
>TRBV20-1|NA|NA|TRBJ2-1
CSARGGEHSYNEQFF
TGCAGTGCTAGAGGCGGAGAACACTCCTACAATGAGCAGTTCTTC
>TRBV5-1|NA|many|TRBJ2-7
CASSNSETHEQYF
TGCGCCAGCAGCAACAGTGAGACCCACGAGCAGTACTTC
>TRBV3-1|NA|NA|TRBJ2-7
CASSQGRGSSYEQYF
TGTGCCAGCAGCCAAGGCCGGGGAAGCTCCTACGAGCAGTACTTC
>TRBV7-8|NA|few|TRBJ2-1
CASSFRRLGVNEQFF
TGTGCCAGCAGCTTCCGGAGACTAGGCGTCAATGAGCAGTTCTTC
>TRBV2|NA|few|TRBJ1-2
CASSEERLIANYGYTF
TGTGCCAGCAGTGAAGAACGCCTTATAGCTAACTATGGCTACACCTTC
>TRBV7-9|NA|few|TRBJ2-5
CASSLLGGRRSRETQYF
TGTGCCAGCAGCTTATTGGGAGGCAGGCGAAGTAGAGAGACCCAGTACTTC
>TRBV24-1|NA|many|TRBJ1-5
CATSWMVDQPQHF
TGTGCCACCAGTTGGATGGTCGATCAGCCCCAGCATTTT
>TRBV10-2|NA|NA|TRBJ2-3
CASSLLRLDTDTQYF
TGCGCCAGCAGCCTTCTTAGGTTGGACACAGATACGCAGTATTTT
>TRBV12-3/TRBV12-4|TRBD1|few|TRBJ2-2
CASSPLTGATGELFF
TGTGCCAGCAGTCCATTGACAGGGGCCACCGGGGAGCTGTTTTTT